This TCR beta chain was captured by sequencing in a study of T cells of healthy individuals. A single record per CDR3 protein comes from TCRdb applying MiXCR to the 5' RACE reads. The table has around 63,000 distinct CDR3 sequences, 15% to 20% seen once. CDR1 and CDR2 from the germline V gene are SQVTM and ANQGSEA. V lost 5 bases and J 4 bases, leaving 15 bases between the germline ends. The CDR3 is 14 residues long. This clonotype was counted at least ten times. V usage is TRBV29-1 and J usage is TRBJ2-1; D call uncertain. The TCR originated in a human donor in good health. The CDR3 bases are TGCAGCGTTCTGGCGTTCTTGGTTTACAATGAGCAGTTCTTC. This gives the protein CSVLAFLVYNEQFF.